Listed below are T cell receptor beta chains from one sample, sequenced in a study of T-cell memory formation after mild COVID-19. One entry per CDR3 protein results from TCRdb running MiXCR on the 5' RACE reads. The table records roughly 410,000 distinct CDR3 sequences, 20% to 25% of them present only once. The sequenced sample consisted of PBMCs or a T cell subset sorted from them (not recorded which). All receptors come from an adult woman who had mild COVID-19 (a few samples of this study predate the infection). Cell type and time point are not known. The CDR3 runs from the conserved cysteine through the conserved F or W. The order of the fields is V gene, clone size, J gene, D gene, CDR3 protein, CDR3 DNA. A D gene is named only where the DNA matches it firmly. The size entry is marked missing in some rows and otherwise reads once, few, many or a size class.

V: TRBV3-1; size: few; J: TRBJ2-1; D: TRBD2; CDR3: CASSQGGTSGQVRQFF; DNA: TGTGCCAGCAGCCAAGGAGGGACTAGCGGACAGGTTCGGCAGTTCTTC
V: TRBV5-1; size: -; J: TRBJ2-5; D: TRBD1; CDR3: CASSLGEGAEETQYF; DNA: TGCGCCAGCAGCTTGGGAGAGGGGGCGGAAGAGACCCAGTACTTC
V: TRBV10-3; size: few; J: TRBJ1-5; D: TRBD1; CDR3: CAISESGTGRLGNQPQHF; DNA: TGTGCCATCAGTGAGTCGGGGACAGGGAGGTTGGGCAATCAGCCCCAGCATTTT
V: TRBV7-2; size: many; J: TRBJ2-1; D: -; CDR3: CASSTYNEQFF; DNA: TGTGCCAGTAGCACCTACAATGAGCAGTTCTTC
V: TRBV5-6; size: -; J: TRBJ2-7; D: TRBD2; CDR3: CASSSLGLAASYEQYF; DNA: TGTGCCAGCAGCTCCCTGGGACTAGCGGCCTCCTACGAGCAGTACTTC
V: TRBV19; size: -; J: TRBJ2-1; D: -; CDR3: CASSITDHEQFF; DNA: TGTGCCAGTAGTATTACCGACCATGAGCAGTTCTTC
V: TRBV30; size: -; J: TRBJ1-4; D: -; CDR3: CAWSVGNSNEKLFF; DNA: TGTGCCTGGAGCGTAGGGAACTCTAATGAAAAACTGTTTTTT
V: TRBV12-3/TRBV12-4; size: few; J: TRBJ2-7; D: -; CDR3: CASSLAGAPREQYF; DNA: TGTGCCAGCAGTTTAGCCGGTGCACCTCGCGAGCAGTACTTC
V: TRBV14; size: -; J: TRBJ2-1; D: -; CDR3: CASSQLRHNEQFF; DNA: TGTGCCAGCAGCCAACTCAGACACAATGAGCAGTTCTTC
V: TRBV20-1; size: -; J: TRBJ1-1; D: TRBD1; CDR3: CSARGYGQGVRSDTEAFF; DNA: TGCAGTGCTAGAGGATACGGACAGGGGGTTAGGTCGGACACTGAAGCTTTCTTT
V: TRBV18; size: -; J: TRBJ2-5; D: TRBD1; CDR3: CASSTGQEETQYF; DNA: TGTGCCAGCTCTACGGGACAGGAAGAGACCCAGTACTTC
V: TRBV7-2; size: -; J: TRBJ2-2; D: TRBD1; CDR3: CASSQYTGGSATGELFF; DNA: TGTGCCAGCAGCCAGTATACAGGGGGCTCGGCCACCGGGGAGCTGTTTTTT
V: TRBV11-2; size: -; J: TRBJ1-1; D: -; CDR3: CASSLRGAFLVTEAFF; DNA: TGTGCCAGCAGCTTACGGGGGGCCTTTTTGGTAACTGAAGCTTTCTTT